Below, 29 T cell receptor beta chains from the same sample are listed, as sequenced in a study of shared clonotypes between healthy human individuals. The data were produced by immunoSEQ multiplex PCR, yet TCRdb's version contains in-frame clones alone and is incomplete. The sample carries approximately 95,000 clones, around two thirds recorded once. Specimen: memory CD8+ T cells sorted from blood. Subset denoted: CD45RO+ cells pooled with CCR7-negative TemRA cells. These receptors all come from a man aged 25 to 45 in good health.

CDR3 sequence reads: CASSSGTGGDNQPQHF. The CDR3 nucleotides are TGTGCCAGCAGTTCCGGGACAGGGGGGGACAATCAGCCCCAGCATTTT. The chain links TRBV6-5 to TRBJ1-5; 11 bases are a match to TRBD1. V lost 4 bases to trimming and J lost 3 bases; unmatched junction nucleotides: 5. This CDR3 comprises 16 residues. Per germline, CDR1 MNHEY and CDR2 SVGAGI.

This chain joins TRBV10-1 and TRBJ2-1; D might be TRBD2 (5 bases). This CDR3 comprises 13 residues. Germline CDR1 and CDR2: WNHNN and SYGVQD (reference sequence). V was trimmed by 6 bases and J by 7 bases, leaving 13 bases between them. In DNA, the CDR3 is TGCGCCAGCAGCCTAACTCGGGGAAATGAGCAGTTCTTC. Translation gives CASSLTRGNEQFF.

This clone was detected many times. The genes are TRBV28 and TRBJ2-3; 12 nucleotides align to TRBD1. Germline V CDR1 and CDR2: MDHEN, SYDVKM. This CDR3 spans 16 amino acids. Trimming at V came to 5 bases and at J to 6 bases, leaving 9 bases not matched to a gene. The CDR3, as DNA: TGTGCCAGCAGTCCCCCGGGACAGGGGGCGGTGGATACGCAGTATTTT. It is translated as CASSPPGQGAVDTQYF.

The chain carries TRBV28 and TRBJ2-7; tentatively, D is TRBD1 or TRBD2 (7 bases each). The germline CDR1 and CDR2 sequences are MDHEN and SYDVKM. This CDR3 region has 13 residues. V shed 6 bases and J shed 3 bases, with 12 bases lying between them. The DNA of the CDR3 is TGTGCCAGCAGGGGGGGGACAGTCTACGAGCAGTACTTC. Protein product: CASRGGTVYEQYF.

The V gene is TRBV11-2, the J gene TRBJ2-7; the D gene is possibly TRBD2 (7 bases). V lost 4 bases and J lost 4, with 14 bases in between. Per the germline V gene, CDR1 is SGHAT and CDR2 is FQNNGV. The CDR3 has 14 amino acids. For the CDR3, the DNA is TGTGCCAGCAGCTCCCTGCGGGGGCAATACGAGCAGTACTTC. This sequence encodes CASSSLRGQYEQYF.

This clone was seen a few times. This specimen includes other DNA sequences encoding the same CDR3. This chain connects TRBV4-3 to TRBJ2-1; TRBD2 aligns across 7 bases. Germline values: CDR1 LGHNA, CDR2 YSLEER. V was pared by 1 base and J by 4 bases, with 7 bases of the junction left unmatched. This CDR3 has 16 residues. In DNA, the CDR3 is TGCGCCAGCAGCCAAGTGACTGGCGGGAGTTACAATGAGCAGTTCTTC. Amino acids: CASSQVTGGSYNEQFF.

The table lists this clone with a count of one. Written as DNA, the CDR3 is TGTGCCAGTAGTATTACGAAGGGGATCAATCCCCAGCATTTT. Translation gives CASSITKGINPQHF. The chain couples TRBV19 to TRBJ1-5, with D possibly matching TRBD1 (5 bases). This CDR3 region has 14 residues. The germline CDR1 and CDR2 sequences are LNHDA and SQIVND (reference sequence). The germline V and J ends were trimmed by 3 bases and 10 bases, with 16 bases remaining between them.

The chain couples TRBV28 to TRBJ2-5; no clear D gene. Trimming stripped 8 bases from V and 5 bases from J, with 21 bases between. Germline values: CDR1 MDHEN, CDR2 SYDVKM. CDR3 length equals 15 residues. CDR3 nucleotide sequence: TGTGCCAGCCGGTTTGGGGAACAACAAGTTGAGACCCAGTACTTC. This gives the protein CASRFGEQQVETQYF.

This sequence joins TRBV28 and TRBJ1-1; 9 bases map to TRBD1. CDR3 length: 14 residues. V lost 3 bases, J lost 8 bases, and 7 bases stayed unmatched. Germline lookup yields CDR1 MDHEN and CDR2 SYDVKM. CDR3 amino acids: CASSFGTGYREAFF. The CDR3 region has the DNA TGTGCCAGCAGTTTCGGGACAGGGTACCGAGAAGCTTTCTTT.

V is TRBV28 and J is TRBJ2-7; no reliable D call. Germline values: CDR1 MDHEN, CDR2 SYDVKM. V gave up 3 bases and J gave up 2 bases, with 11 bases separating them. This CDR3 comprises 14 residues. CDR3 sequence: CASSLSGLAYEQYF. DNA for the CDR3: TGTGCCAGCAGTTTGTCAGGCCTGGCCTACGAGCAGTACTTC. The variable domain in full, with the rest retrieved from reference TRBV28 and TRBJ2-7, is DVKVTQSSRYLVKRTGEKVFLECVQDMDHENMFWYRQDPGLGLRLIYFSYDVKMKEKGDIPEGYSVSREKKERFSLILESASTNQTSMYLCASSLSGLAYEQYFGPGTRLTVT.

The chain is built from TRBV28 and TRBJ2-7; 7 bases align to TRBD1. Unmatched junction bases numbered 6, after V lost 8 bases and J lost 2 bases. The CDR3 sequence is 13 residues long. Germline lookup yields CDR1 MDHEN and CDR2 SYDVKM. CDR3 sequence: CASGDRETYEQYF. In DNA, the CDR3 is TGTGCCAGCGGAGACAGGGAAACCTACGAGCAGTACTTC.

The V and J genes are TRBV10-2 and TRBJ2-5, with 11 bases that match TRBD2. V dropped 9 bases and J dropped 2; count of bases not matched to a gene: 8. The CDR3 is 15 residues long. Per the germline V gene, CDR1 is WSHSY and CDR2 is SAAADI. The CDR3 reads CASARTSGPQETQYF. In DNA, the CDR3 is TGCGCCAGTGCCCGGACTAGCGGGCCTCAAGAGACCCAGTACTTC.

The CDR3 DNA follows: TGTGCCAGCTCGCCCCCCGCGAACAGGGGCTATGGCTACACCTTC. This codes for CASSPPANRGYGYTF. The V and J genes are TRBV18 and TRBJ1-2, with 7 bases that match TRBD1. CDR1 is KGHSH and CDR2 is LQKENI in the germline V gene. The CDR3 sequence is 15 residues long. Trimming at V came to 6 bases and at J to 4 bases, leaving 11 bases not matched to a gene.

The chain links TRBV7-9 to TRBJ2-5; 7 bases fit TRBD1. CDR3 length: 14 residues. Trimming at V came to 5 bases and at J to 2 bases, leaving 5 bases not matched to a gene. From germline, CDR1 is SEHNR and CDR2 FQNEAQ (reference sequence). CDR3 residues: CASSRTGQQETQYF. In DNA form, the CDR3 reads TGTGCCAGCAGCCGAACGGGACAGCAAGAGACCCAGTACTTC.

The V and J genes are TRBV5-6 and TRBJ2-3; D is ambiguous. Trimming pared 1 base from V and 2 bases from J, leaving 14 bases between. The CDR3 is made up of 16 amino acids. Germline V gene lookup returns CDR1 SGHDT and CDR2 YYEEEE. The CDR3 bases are TGTGCCAGCAGCTTGTCAGGTGTTTCTCACACAGATACGCAGTATTTT. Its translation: CASSLSGVSHTDTQYF. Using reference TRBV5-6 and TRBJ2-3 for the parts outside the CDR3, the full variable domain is DAGVTQSPTHLIKTRGQQVTLRCSPKSGHDTVSWYQQALGQGPQFIFQYYEEEERQRGNFPDRFSGHQFPNYSSELNVNALLLGDSALYLCASSLSGVSHTDTQYFGPGTRLTVL.

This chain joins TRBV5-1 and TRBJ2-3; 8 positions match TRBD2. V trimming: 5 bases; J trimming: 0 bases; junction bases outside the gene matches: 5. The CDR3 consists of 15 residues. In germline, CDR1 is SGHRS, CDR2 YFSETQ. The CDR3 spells CASRYSSGSTDTQYF. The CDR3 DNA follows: TGCGCCAGCAGGTATTCTAGCGGGAGCACAGATACGCAGTATTTT.

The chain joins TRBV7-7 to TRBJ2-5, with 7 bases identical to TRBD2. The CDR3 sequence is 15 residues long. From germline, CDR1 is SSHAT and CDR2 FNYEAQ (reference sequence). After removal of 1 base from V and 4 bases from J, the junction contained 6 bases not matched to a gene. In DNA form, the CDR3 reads TGTGCCAGCAGCTTAGGTGCAGGGAGGGGAGAGACCCAGTACTTC. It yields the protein CASSLGAGRGETQYF.

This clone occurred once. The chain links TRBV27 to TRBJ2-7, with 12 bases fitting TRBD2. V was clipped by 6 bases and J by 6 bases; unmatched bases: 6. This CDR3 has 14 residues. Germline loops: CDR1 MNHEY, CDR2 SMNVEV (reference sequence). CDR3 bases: TGTGCCAGCAGAAGACTAGCGGGAGACTCCGAGCAGTACTTC. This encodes CASRRLAGDSEQYF.

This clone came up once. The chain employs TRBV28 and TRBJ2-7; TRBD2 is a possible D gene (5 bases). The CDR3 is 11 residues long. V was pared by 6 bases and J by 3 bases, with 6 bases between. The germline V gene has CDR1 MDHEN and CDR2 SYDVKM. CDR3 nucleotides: TGTGCCAGCAGCCGGGACTACGAGCAGTACTTC. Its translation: CASSRDYEQYF.

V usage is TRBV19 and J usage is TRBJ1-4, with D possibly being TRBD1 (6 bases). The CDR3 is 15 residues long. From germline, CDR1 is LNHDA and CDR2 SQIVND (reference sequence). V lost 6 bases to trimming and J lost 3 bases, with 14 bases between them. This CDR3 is CASSNRRGSNEKLFF. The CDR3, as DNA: TGTGCCAGTAGCAATCGAAGGGGGTCTAATGAAAAACTGTTTTTT.

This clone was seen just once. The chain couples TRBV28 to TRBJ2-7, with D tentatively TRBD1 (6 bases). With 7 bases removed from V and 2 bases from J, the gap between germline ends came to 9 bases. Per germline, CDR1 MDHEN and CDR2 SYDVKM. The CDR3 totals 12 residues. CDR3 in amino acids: CASTRDTYEQYF. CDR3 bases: TGTGCCAGCACTAGGGACACCTACGAGCAGTACTTC. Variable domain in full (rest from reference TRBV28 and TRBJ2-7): DVKVTQSSRYLVKRTGEKVFLECVQDMDHENMFWYRQDPGLGLRLIYFSYDVKMKEKGDIPEGYSVSREKKERFSLILESASTNQTSMYLCASTRDTYEQYFGPGTRLTVT.

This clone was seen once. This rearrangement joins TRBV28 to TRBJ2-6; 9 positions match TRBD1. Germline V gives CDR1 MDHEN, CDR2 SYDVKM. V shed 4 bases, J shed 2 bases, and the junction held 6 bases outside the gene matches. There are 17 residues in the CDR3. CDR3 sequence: CASSSPTGGTGANVLTF. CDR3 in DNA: TGTGCCAGCAGTTCCCCCACAGGGGGCACTGGGGCCAACGTCCTGACTTTC.

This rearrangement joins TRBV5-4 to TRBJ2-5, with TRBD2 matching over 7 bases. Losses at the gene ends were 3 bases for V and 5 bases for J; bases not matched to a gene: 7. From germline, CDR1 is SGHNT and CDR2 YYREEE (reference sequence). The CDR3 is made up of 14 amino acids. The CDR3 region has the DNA TGTGCCAGCAGCTGGGGACTACTCGACGAGACCCAGTACTTC. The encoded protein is CASSWGLLDETQYF.

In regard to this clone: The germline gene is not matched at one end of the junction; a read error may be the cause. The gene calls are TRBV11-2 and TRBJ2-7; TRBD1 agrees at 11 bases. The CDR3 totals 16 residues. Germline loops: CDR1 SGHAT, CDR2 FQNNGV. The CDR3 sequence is CASSQDTGTGGYEQYF. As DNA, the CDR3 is TGCGCCAGCAGCCAAGATACGGGGACAGGGGGCTACGAGCAGTACTTC.

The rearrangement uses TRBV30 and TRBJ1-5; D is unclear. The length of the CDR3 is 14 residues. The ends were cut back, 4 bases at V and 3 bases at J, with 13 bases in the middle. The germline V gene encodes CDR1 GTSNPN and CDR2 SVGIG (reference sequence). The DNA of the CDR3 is TGTGCCTGGACCAGGAGCGGGTCCAATCAGCCCCAGCATTTT. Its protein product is CAWTRSGSNQPQHF.

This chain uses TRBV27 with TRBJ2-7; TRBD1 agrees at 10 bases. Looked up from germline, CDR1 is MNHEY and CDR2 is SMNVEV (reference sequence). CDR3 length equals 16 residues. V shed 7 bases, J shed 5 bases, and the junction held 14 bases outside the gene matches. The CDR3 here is CASTANSDRGVHEQYF. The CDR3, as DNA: TGTGCCAGCACCGCGAATTCGGACAGGGGGGTCCACGAGCAGTACTTC.

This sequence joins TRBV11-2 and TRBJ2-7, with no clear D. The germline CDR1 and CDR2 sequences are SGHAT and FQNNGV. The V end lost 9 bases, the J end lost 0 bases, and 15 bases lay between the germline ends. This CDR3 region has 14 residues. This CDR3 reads CASKTGSASYEQYF. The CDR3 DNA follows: TGTGCCAGTAAAACCGGGTCAGCCTCCTACGAGCAGTACTTC.

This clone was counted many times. CDR3 in amino acids: CASSQRVVTSTDTQYF. The DNA for the CDR3 is TGCGCCAGCAGCCAAAGAGTAGTTACTAGCACAGATACGCAGTATTTT. This sequence joins TRBV4-1 and TRBJ2-3; D not resolved. Germline CDR1 and CDR2: MGHRA and YSYEKL. Trimming took 2 bases from V and 0 from J, leaving 12 bases between them. The CDR3 consists of 16 residues.

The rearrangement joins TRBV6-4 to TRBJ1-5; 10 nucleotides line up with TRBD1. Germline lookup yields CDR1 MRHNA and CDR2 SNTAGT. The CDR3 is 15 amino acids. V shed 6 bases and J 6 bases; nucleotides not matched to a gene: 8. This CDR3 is CASSETGGTGQPQHF. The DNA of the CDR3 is TGTGCCAGCAGCGAGACAGGGGGCACGGGTCAGCCCCAGCATTTT.